These 2 T cell receptor beta chains share one sample of origin, sequenced in a study of T cell responses to AZD1222 COVID-19 vaccine. This table comes from immunoSEQ multiplex PCR, and its TCRdb copy is limited to in-frame clones, with some not included. This repertoire shows about 130,000 clones, around 85% found once; its top ten account for approximately 4.7%. The specimen was peripheral blood, collected 28 days after the second AZD1222 dose. Source of these receptors: an adult who received the AZD1222 COVID-19 vaccine.

The rearrangement links TRBV5-6 to TRBJ2-1; TRBD1 matches at 7 bases. This CDR3 contains 18 residues. J gave up 3 bases and V 3 bases, and 15 bases lay outside the gene matches. Germline V gene lookup returns CDR1 SGHDT and CDR2 YYEEEE. CDR3 nucleotides: TGTGCCAGCAGCTCCATACCTACAGGGGAAGGATTCTACAATGAGCAGTTCTTC. Its protein is CASSSIPTGEGFYNEQFF.

The V call is TRBV19, the J call TRBJ1-2; 7 bases are shared with TRBD1. This CDR3 has 16 residues. J was trimmed by 4 bases and V by 5 bases; bases with no gene match: 13. The germline V gene has CDR1 LNHDA and CDR2 SQIVND (reference sequence). In DNA form, the CDR3 reads TGTGCCAGTAGTTCAGCGGGACAGCCGCCTGGCTATGGCTACACCTTC. It is translated as CASSSAGQPPGYGYTF.